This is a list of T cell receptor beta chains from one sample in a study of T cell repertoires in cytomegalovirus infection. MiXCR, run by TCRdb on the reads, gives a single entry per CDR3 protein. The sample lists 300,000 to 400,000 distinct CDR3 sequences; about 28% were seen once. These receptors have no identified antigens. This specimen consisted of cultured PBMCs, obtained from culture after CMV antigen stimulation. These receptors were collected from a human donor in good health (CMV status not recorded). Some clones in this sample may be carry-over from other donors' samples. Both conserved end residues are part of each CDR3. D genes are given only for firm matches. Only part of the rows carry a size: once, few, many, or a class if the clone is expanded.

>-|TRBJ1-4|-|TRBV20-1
TGCAGTGCTAGAGTATGGGGGGGGGATGAAAAACTGTTTTTT
CSARVWGGDEKLFF
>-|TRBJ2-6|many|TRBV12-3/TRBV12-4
TGTGCCAGCAGACGAGGGCTTGGGGCCAACGTCCTGACTTTC
CASRRGLGANVLTF
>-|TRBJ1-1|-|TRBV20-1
TGCAGTGCTAGAGGGGACGGGGTGAGGACTGAAGCTTTCTTT
CSARGDGVRTEAFF
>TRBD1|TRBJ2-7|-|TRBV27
TGTGCCAGCAGTTTTCGGACAGGGGCCCACTCCTACGACCAGTACTTC
CASSFRTGAHSYDQYF
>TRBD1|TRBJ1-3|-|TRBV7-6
TGTGCCAGCAGCCCCGGGACAGGGGTGGTTAGAGGTGGAAACACCATATATTTT
CASSPGTGVVRGGNTIYF
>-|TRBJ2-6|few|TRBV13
TGTGCCAGCAGCTCAAGAGTAGCGGACTTCTCTGGGGCCAACGTCCTGACTTTC
CASSSRVADFSGANVLTF
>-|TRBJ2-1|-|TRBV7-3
TGTGCCAGCAGCTTAGGTAGGGCCGACTACAATGAGCAGTTCTTC
CASSLGRADYNEQFF
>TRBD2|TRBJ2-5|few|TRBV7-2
TGTGCCATCAGCCCCGGGATAGCGGGGGGCCAAGAGACCCAGTACTTC
CAISPGIAGGQETQYF
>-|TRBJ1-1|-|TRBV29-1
TGCAGCGTTGAGAGACAGGCCTCAACTGAAGCTTTCTTT
CSVERQASTEAFF
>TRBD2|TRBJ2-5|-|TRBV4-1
TGCGCCAGCAGCCAAGGGTCTAGCGGGGGGCGAGGGGGAGAGACCCAGTACTTC
CASSQGSSGGRGGETQYF
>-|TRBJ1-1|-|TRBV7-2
TGTGCCAGCAGCTTAGCCATCACGGGCGTGAACACTGAAGCTTTCTTT
CASSLAITGVNTEAFF
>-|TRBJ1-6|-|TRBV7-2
TGTGCCAGCAGCTTAGCGGGGGCCCCTGGAAGTAATTCACCCCTCCACTTT
CASSLAGAPGSNSPLHF
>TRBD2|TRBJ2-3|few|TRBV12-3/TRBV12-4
TGTGCCAGCACCCCTAGCGGGAGGGCTACAGATACGCAGTATTTT
CASTPSGRATDTQYF
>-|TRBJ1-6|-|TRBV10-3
TGTGCCATCAGTGAAGGCGGTCCACCCCTCTACTTT
CAISEGGPPLYF
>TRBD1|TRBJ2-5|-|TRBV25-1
TGTGCCAGCACCACCGGGACAGGGGGTCCGGAGACCCAGTACTTC
CASTTGTGGPETQYF
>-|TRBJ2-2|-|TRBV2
TGTGCCAGCAGTGAGTGGCAGTCGAACACCGGGGAGCTGTTTTTT
CASSEWQSNTGELFF
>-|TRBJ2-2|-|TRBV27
TGTGCCAGCCGCGCCGGACTCAACACCGGGGAGCTGTTTTTT
CASRAGLNTGELFF
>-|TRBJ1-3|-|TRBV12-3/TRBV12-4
TGTGCCAGCAGTCCTCGTCCACCAGGAAACACCATATATTTT
CASSPRPPGNTIYF
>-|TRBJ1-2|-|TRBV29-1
TGCAGCGTCGCGACAGTGGATGGCTACACCTTC
CSVATVDGYTF